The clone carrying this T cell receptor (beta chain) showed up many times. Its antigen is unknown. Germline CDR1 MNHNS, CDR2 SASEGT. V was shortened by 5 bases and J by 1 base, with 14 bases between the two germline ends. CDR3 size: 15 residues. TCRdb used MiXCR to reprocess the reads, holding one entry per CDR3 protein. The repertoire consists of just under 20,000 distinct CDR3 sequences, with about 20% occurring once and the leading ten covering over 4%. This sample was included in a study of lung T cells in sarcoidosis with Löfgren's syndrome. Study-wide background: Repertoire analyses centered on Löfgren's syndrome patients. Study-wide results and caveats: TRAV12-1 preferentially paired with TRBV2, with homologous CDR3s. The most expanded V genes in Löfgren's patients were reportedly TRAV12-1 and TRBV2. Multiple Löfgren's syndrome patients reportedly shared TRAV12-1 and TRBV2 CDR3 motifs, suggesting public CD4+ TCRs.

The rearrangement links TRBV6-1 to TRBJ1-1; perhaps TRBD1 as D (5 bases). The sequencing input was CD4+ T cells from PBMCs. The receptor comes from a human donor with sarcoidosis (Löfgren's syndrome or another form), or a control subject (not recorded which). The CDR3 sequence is CASSIAGTGNTEAFF. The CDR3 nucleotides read TGTGCCAGCAGTATCGCCGGTACAGGGAACACTGAAGCTTTCTTT.